The entry below describes one T cell receptor (beta chain). No antigen is known for it. CDR1 is MDHEN, CDR2 SYDVKM, per germline. The length of the CDR3 is 15 residues. V was pared by 5 bases and J by 6 bases, with 8 bases of the junction left unmatched. Amplification yielded TCR beta CDR3 regions, with RNA transcripts as the source. The primer set for the first-round RT-PCR of the TCR CDR3 was HTBI. TCRdb itself ran the multiplex PCR reads through MiXCR, one entry per CDR3 protein. The data hold 300,000 to 400,000 distinct CDR3 sequences, with over 20% observed a single time. The data belong to a study of T cells in Graves' hyperthyroidism and ophthalmopathy. If no ophthalmopathy progression occurred within 18 months, Graves' hyperthyroidism was stable. Patients aged 18 to 65 had newly diagnosed hyperthyroidism lasting under 2 months. Patients with uncontrolled infections, other autoimmune diseases, pregnancy or lactation were excluded.

Notes on the study in general: Among clonotypes expanded in thyroid above 0.001, most were also found in blood.

The receptor was derived from a woman aged 45-60 years with Graves' hyperthyroidism. Source material: blood. This chain connects TRBV28 to TRBJ1-5; TRBD1 matches at 9 bases. CDR3 in amino acids: CASSRQGGPSQPQHF. The DNA of the CDR3 is TGTGCCAGCAGTCGACAGGGGGGCCCTAGTCAGCCCCAGCATTTT.